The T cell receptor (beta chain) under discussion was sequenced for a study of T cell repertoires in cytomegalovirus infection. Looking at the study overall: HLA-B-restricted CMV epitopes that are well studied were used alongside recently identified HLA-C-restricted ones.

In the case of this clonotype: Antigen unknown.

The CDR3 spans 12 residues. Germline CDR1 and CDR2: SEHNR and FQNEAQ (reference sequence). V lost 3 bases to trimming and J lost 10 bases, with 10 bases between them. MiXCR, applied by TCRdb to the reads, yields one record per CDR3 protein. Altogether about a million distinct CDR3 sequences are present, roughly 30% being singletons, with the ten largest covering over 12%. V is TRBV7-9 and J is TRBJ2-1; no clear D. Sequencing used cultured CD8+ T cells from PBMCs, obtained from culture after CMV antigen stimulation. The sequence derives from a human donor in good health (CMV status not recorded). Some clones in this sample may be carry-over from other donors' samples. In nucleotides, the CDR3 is TGTGCCAGCAGCTTTATAACTCCGGAGCAGTTCTTC. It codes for CASSFITPEQFF.